Shown below are 29 T cell receptor beta chains from a single sample sequenced in a study of T cells in Graves' hyperthyroidism and ophthalmopathy. TCR beta CDR3 region amplification was performed from RNA transcripts. An initial round of RT-PCR targeting the TCR CDR3 relied on the HTBI primer set. From the multiplex PCR reads, TCRdb called clonotypes with MiXCR, one entry per CDR3 protein. The table shows around 340,000 distinct CDR3 sequences, with around 18% occurring only once. Material for sequencing was blood. The receptors derive from a woman between 40 and 50 years old with Graves' ophthalmopathy.

In its sample, this clonotype was seen many times. The V gene is TRBV11-2, the J gene TRBJ2-7; 13 nucleotides agree with TRBD2. Germline-derived CDR1 and CDR2 are SGHAT and FQNNGV. The junction had 3 bases not matched to a gene; V was cut back by 4 bases and J by 0 bases. The CDR3 runs 16 residues. CDR3 nucleotide sequence: TGTGCCAGCAGCTACCGGACTAGCGGGAGCTCCTACGAGCAGTACTTC. Protein: CASSYRTSGSSYEQYF.

The rearrangement links TRBV7-8 to TRBJ1-1; 8 bases line up with TRBD1. The germline gives CDR1 SGHVS, CDR2 FQNEAQ. V lost 3 bases to trimming and J lost 3 bases; unmatched junction nucleotides: 6. The CDR3 covers 15 residues. The CDR3 nucleotides read TGTGCCAGCAGCTTGGGACAGGCGGGGTACACTGAAGCTTTCTTT. Protein: CASSLGQAGYTEAFF.

At least ten counts were recorded for this clonotype. The chain employs TRBV7-9 and TRBJ2-5; tentative D call: TRBD2 (7 bases). This CDR3 contains 15 residues. CDR1 is SEHNR and CDR2 is FQNEAQ in the germline V gene (reference sequence). Trimming took off 5 bases at V and 2 bases at J, with 15 bases between the two ends. For the CDR3, the DNA is TGTGCCAGCAGCCAATACGGGGGGCTTCAAGAGACCCAGTACTTC. Translating gives CASSQYGGLQETQYF.

This clonotype was found many times. J is TRBJ2-2 and V is TRBV11-2; possible D gene TRBD1, 5 bases. V lost 5 bases and J lost 0, with 10 bases in between. The CDR3 runs to 15 residues. CDR1 and CDR2 (germline): SGHAT, FQNNGV. The CDR3 protein is CASSPTGSNTGELFF. DNA for the CDR3: TGTGCCAGCAGCCCTACAGGTTCGAACACCGGGGAGCTGTTTTTT.

This clonotype occurred many times. In nucleotides, the CDR3 is TGTGCCAGCAGTGTGGGACAGGTGTTTTGGTACTTC. The encoded protein is CASSVGQVFWYF. The rearrangement joins TRBV28 to TRBJ2-7, with 8 bases identical to TRBD1. Germline lookup yields CDR1 MDHEN and CDR2 SYDVKM. V shed 5 bases and J 12 bases; nucleotides not matched to a gene: 9. CDR3 size: 12 residues.

This clonotype was observed at least ten times. The chain is built from TRBV30 and TRBJ1-1; D unclear. Between the trimmed V and J ends, which lost 5 bases and 1 base, there was a span of 17 bases. The CDR3 has 15 amino acids. Germline V gene sequence: CDR1 GTSNPN, CDR2 SVGIG (reference sequence). The CDR3 nucleotides read TGTGCCTGGGGGGATAGGGCATCGGGGAACACTGAAGCTTTCTTT. This translates into CAWGDRASGNTEAFF.

This clonotype showed up many times. The chain couples TRBV3-1 to TRBJ2-7; D ambiguous. Per the germline V gene, CDR1 is LGHDT and CDR2 is YNNKEL (reference sequence). Trimming removed 0 bases at V and 2 bases at J, with 8 bases between. The CDR3 totals 14 residues. In DNA, the CDR3 is TGTGCCAGCAGCCAAGATCTCGTAGCCTACGAGCAGTACTTC. This gives the protein CASSQDLVAYEQYF.

This clonotype was found many times. This chain uses TRBV7-3 with TRBJ2-7; D is uncertain. This CDR3 is built from 13 residues. V lost 5 bases, J lost 0 bases, and 8 bases lay in between. Germline CDR1 is SGHTA and CDR2 is FQGTGA. DNA of the CDR3: TGTGCCAGCAGCCGTGGTATCTCCTACGAGCAGTACTTC. It encodes CASSRGISYEQYF.

Ten or more counts support this clonotype. The V call is TRBV27, the J call TRBJ1-1; the D gene is possibly TRBD1 (5 bases). The V end was cut by 3 bases, the J end by 3 bases, with 11 bases between. There are 14 residues in the CDR3. Germline CDR1 reads MNHEY; CDR2 reads SMNVEV (reference sequence). In nucleotides, the CDR3 is TGTGCCAGCAGTTTTGGGGCTGAGGACACTGAAGCTTTCTTT. Its protein product is CASSFGAEDTEAFF.

This clonotype was counted at least ten times. The chain joins TRBV27 to TRBJ2-7; the match to TRBD2 covers 8 bases. CDR3 length: 16 amino acids. Germline CDR1 and CDR2: MNHEY and SMNVEV (reference sequence). Unmatched junction bases numbered 8, after V lost 2 bases and J lost 2 bases. CDR3 sequence (DNA): TGTGCCAGCAGTTTAGTGGGAGAACTAGCGGCCTACGAGCAGTACTTC. Its protein product is CASSLVGELAAYEQYF.

The table lists this clonotype with many counts. This chain links TRBV7-2 with TRBJ2-7, with D possibly matching TRBD1 (5 bases). CDR1 and CDR2 (germline): SGHTA, FQGNSA. V lost 3 bases and J lost 7, with 16 bases in between. This CDR3 region has 14 residues. The CDR3 sequence is CASSFSRGAGEQYF. The DNA of the CDR3 is TGTGCCAGCAGCTTCTCCCGTGGGGCTGGAGAGCAGTACTTC.

V usage is TRBV2 and J usage is TRBJ2-5, with a possible D match to TRBD1 (6 bases). The CDR3 loop spans 14 amino acids. CDR1 and CDR2 from the germline V gene are SNHLY and FYNNEI. V lost 7 bases to trimming and J lost 2 bases, with 14 bases between them. CDR3 residues: CASNLQGVQETQYF. As DNA, the CDR3 is TGTGCCAGCAACCTACAGGGTGTTCAAGAGACCCAGTACTTC.

This clonotype was found many times. Germline and junction disagree at one end, which may indicate a read error. This chain uses TRBV12-3 or TRBV12-4 with TRBJ2-2, with D possibly matching TRBD2 (5 bases). CDR3 size: 14 residues. The CDR3 loop is CASSRASNTGELLF. The CDR3 nucleotides read TGTGCCAGCAGTCGAGCGTCTAACACCGGGGAGCTGCTTTTT.

This clonotype was observed many times. This rearrangement joins TRBV2 to TRBJ1-2; D is unclear. The CDR3 runs to 15 residues. V lost 0 bases and J lost 2, with 10 bases in between. From germline, CDR1 is SNHLY and CDR2 FYNNEI. The CDR3 nucleotides read TGTGCCAGCAGTGAAGCTGGAGGACCGAACTATGGCTACACCTTC. This gives the protein CASSEAGGPNYGYTF.

The table lists this clonotype with many counts. The chain employs TRBV6-2 or TRBV6-3 and TRBJ2-7; D not certain. CDR1 is MNHEY, CDR2 SVGEGT, per germline. This CDR3 has 13 amino acids. V lost 2 bases to trimming and J lost 3 bases, with 8 bases between them. The CDR3 region has the DNA TGTGCCAGCAGTTACCAGCGACGCTACGAGCAGTACTTC. Amino acid sequence: CASSYQRRYEQYF.

This clonotype was detected many times. V and J are TRBV29-1 and TRBJ1-1; a weak D match, TRBD1 (5 bases). The CDR3 length is 13 residues. Germline-derived CDR1 and CDR2 are SQVTM and ANQGSEA. V lost 7 bases to trimming and J lost 1 base, with 13 bases between them. CDR3 residues: CSAASDRNTEAFF. Written as DNA, the CDR3 is TGCAGCGCCGCCAGCGACAGGAACACTGAAGCTTTCTTT.

The J gene is TRBJ2-2, the V gene TRBV19; tentatively, D is TRBD1 (6 bases). CDR1 and CDR2 (germline): LNHDA, SQIVND (reference sequence). The CDR3 extends over 15 amino acids. Trimming pared 7 bases from V and 7 bases from J, leaving 19 bases between. The CDR3 reads CASNPSGTKGGELFF. CDR3 coding DNA: TGTGCCAGTAACCCTTCCGGGACAAAGGGCGGGGAGCTGTTTTTT. Based on the CDR3 plus reference TRBV19 and TRBJ2-2, the full variable domain is DGGITQSPKYLFRKEGQNVTLSCEQNLNHDAMYWYRQDPGQGLRLIYYSQIVNDFQKGDIAEGYSVSREKKESFPLTVTSAQKNPTAFYLCASNPSGTKGGELFFGEGSRLTVL.

This clonotype turned up a few times. V usage is TRBV18 and J usage is TRBJ1-1; D may be TRBD1 (6 bases). Deletions cut 5 bases from V and 8 bases from J, with 15 bases between. The CDR3 runs to 13 residues. CDR1 is KGHSH and CDR2 is LQKENI in the germline V gene. CDR3 residues: CASSTTGPAEAFF. The CDR3 DNA is TGTGCCAGCTCAACCACAGGGCCGGCGGAAGCTTTCTTT. The variable domain in full, with the rest retrieved from reference TRBV18 and TRBJ1-1, is NAGVMQNPRHLVRRRGQEARLRCSPMKGHSHVYWYRQLPEEGLKFMVYLQKENIIDESGMPKERFSAEFPKEGPSILRIQQVVRGDSAAYFCASSTTGPAEAFFGQGTRLTVV.

The chain links TRBV28 to TRBJ2-7; 9 nucleotides agree with TRBD2. The CDR3 loop spans 10 amino acids. After removal of 8 bases from V and 11 bases from J, the junction contained 4 bases not matched to a gene. Germline V gene sequence: CDR1 MDHEN, CDR2 SYDVKM. The CDR3 region is CASSSGTEYF. Here the CDR3 DNA reads TGTGCCAGCTCTAGCGGGACGGAGTACTTC.

This clonotype has at least ten counts. The chain is built from TRBV7-2 and TRBJ1-2; D not certain. Germline CDR1 and CDR2: SGHTA and FQGNSA. Trimming pared 1 base from V and 3 bases from J, leaving 6 bases between. This CDR3 spans 13 amino acids. The CDR3 spells CASSLVVHYGYTF. The CDR3 region has the DNA TGTGCCAGCAGCTTAGTGGTTCACTATGGCTACACCTTC.

This clonotype was detected once. The rearrangement joins TRBV27 to TRBJ2-7; D ambiguous. The CDR3 length is 14 residues. Per the germline V gene, CDR1 is MNHEY and CDR2 is SMNVEV (reference sequence). V was cut by 2 bases and J by 5 bases, with 13 bases left in between. CDR3 sequence reads: CASSLKGWNHEQYF. As DNA, the CDR3 is TGTGCCAGCAGTTTAAAGGGTTGGAACCACGAGCAGTACTTC.

Worth noting for this clonotype: A junction end diverges from the germline sequence, so it may reflect a read error. The chain couples TRBV28 to TRBJ1-2, with D possibly matching TRBD1 (6 bases). CDR3 length: 14 residues. Germline V gene data show CDR1 as MDHEN and CDR2 as SYDVKM. The DNA of the CDR3 is TGTGCCAGCAGTCCACCGGGGGCGAACTATGGCTACAACTTC. Protein product: CASSPPGANYGYNF.

The count of this clonotype is one. The chain has TRBV20-1 and TRBJ2-7; the D gene is possibly TRBD1 (6 bases). Germline CDR1 reads DFQATT; CDR2 reads SNEGSKA (reference sequence). Trimming stripped 1 base from V and 2 bases from J, with 12 bases between. The CDR3 sequence is 14 residues long. The CDR3 DNA sequence: TGCAGTGCTAGAGGTGACAGGACCACCTACGAGCAGTACTTC. Its translation: CSARGDRTTYEQYF.

This clonotype was observed at least ten times. This chain joins TRBV6-5 and TRBJ1-5; D gene uncertain. The CDR3 runs to 12 residues. The germline CDR1 and CDR2 sequences are MNHEY and SVGAGI. Trimming cost V 6 bases and J 6 bases, with 9 bases left between them. This CDR3 reads CASSLQTQPQHF. CDR3 sequence (DNA): TGTGCCAGCAGCCTTCAGACTCAGCCCCAGCATTTT.

This clonotype was seen ten or more times. This rearrangement joins TRBV19 to TRBJ2-5; a possible D gene is TRBD2 (5 bases). Germline V CDR1 and CDR2: LNHDA, SQIVND (reference sequence). The CDR3 sequence is 12 residues long. V was clipped by 6 bases and J by 4 bases, with 9 bases between them. The CDR3 DNA reads TGTGCCAGTAGGGGGAGCGGAGAGACCCAGTACTTC. Translated: CASRGSGETQYF.

The V call is TRBV6-1, the J call TRBJ2-7; no reliable D call. The CDR3 is made up of 15 amino acids. In germline, CDR1 is MNHNS, CDR2 SASEGT. The V and J ends lost 0 bases and 2 bases respectively, with 11 bases between them. The chain's CDR3 is CASSEAVGPTYEQYF. The CDR3 DNA follows: TGTGCCAGCAGTGAAGCGGTCGGGCCGACCTACGAGCAGTACTTC.

This clonotype was seen repeatedly, ten times or more. The chain recombines TRBV7-2 with TRBJ1-1; D ambiguous. Per germline, CDR1 SGHTA and CDR2 FQGNSA. CDR3 size: 15 residues. Trimming removed 5 bases at V and 2 bases at J, with 15 bases between. The CDR3 loop is CASSPDGSANTEAFF. DNA for the CDR3: TGTGCCAGCAGCCCAGATGGGTCGGCCAACACTGAAGCTTTCTTT.

V and J are TRBV12-3 or TRBV12-4 and TRBJ2-5, with TRBD2 identical over 7 bases. The CDR3 loop spans 14 amino acids. The J segment lost 6 bases and the V segment lost 4 bases, leaving 8 bases of the junction unmatched. CDR3 bases: TGTGCCAGCAGTTCCCGGACTAGTCTGCAGACCCAGTACTTC. It is translated as CASSSRTSLQTQYF.

This clonotype has ten or more counts. The V and J genes are TRBV5-1 and TRBJ2-5; 9 positions match TRBD2. Trimming took 3 bases from V and 4 from J; bases not matched to a gene: 7. Germline-derived CDR1 and CDR2 are SGHRS and YFSETQ. This CDR3 has 15 amino acids. The CDR3 loop is CASSSAGGTGETQYF. In DNA, the CDR3 is TGCGCCAGCAGCTCCGCGGGGGGGACCGGAGAGACCCAGTACTTC.